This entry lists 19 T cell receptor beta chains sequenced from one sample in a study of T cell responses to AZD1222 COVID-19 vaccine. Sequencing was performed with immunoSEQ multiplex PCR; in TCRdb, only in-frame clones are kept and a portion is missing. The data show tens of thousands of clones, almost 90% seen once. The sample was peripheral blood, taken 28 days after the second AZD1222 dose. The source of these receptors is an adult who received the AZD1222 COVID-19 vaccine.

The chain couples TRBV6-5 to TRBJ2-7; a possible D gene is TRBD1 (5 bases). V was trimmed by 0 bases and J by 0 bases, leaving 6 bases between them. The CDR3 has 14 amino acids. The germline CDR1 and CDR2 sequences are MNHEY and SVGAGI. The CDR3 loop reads CASSYSDTSYEQYF. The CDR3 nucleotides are TGTGCCAGCAGTTACTCGGACACCTCCTACGAGCAGTACTTC.

For the CDR3, the DNA is TGTGCCAGCAGCTTAGTCGGACTAGGGCACAATGAGCAGTTCTTC. Translating gives CASSLVGLGHNEQFF. The chain combines TRBV7-8 with TRBJ2-1, with TRBD2 matching 7 bases. Germline V lookup: CDR1 SGHVS, CDR2 FQNEAQ. The length of the CDR3 is 15 residues. The ends lost 1 base at V and 5 bases at J; junction bases unmatched: 5.

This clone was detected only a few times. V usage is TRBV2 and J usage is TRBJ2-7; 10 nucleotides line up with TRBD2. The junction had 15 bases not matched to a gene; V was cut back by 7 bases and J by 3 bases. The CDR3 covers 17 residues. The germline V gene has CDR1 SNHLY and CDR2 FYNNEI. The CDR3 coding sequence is TGTGCCAGCATCTTCAGGGGGCTAGCGGGAGAATACTACGAGCAGTACTTC. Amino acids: CASIFRGLAGEYYEQYF.

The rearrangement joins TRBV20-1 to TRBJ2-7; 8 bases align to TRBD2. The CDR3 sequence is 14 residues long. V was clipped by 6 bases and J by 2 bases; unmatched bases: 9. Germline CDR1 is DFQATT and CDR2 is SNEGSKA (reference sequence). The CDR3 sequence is CSASVTSGTYEQYF. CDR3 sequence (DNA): TGCAGTGCGAGTGTAACTAGCGGTACCTACGAGCAGTACTTC.

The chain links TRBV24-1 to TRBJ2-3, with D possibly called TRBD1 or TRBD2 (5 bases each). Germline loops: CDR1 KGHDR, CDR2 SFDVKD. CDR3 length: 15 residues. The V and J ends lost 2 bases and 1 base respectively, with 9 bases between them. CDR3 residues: CATSDSRDRTDTQYF. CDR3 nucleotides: TGTGCCACCAGTGATTCCAGGGACCGCACAGATACGCAGTATTTT.

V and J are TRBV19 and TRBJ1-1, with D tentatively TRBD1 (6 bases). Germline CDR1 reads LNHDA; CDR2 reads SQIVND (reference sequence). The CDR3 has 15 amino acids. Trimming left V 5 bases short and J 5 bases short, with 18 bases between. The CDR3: CASSPSVGGPTEAFF. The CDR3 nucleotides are TGTGCCAGTAGTCCCTCGGTGGGGGGCCCAACTGAAGCTTTCTTT.

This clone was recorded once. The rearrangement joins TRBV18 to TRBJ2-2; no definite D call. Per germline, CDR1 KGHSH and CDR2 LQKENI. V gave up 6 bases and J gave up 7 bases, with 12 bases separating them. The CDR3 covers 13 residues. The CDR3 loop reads CASSPQFNGELFF. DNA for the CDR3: TGTGCCAGCTCCCCCCAGTTCAACGGGGAGCTGTTTTTT.

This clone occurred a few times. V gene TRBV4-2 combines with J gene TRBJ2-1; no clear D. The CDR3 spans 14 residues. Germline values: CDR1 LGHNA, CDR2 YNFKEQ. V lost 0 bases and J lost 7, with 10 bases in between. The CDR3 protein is CASSQDGYANEQFF. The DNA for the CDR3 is TGTGCCAGCAGCCAAGATGGCTATGCGAATGAGCAGTTCTTC.

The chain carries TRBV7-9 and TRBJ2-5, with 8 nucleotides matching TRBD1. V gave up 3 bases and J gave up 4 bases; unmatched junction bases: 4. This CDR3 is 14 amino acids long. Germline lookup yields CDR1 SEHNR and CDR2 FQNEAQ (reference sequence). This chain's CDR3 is CASSLTGVRETQYF. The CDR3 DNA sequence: TGTGCCAGCAGCTTGACAGGGGTGAGAGAGACCCAGTACTTC.

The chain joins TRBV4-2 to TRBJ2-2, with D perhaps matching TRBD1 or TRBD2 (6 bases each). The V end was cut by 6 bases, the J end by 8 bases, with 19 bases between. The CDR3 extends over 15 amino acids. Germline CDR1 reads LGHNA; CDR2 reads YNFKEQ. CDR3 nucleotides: TGTGCCAGCAGGCCCCTCTCGAGGGGGGAGGGGGAGCTGTTTTTT. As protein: CASRPLSRGEGELFF.

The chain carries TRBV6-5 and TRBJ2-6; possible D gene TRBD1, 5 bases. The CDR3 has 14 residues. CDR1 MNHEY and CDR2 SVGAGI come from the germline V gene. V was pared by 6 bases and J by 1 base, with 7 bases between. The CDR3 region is CASRWTSGANVLTF. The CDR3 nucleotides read TGTGCCAGCAGGTGGACATCTGGGGCCAACGTCCTGACTTTC.

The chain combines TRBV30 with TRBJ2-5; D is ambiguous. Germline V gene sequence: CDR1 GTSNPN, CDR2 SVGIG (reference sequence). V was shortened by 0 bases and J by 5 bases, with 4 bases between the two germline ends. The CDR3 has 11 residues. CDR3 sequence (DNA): TGTGCCTGGAGTGTATCGGAGACCCAGTACTTC. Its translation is CAWSVSETQYF.

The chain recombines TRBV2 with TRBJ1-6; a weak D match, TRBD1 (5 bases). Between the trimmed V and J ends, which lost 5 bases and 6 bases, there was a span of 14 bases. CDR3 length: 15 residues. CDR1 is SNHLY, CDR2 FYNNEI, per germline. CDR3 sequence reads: CASSPRGRFNSPLHF. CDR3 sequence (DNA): TGTGCCAGCAGTCCCCGGGGCCGTTTTAATTCACCCCTCCACTTT.

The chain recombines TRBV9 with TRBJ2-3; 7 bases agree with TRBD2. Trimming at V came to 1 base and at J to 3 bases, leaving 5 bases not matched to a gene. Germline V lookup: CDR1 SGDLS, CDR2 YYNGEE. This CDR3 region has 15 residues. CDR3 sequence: CASSVHPGGTDTQYF. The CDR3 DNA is TGTGCCAGCAGCGTACACCCGGGAGGAACAGATACGCAGTATTTT. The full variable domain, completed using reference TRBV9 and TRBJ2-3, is DSGVTQTPKHLITATGQRVTLRCSPRSGDLSVYWYQQSLDQGLQFLIQYYNGEERAKGNILERFSAQQFPDLHSELNLSSLELGDSALYFCASSVHPGGTDTQYFGPGTRLTVL.

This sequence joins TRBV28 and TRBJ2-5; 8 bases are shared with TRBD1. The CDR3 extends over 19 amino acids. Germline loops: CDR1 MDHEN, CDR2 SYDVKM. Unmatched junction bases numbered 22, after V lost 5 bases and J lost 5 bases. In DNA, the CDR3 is TGTGCCAGCAGTCCGACCACAAATCTACAGGGGGGCGGCAGGGAGACCCAGTACTTC. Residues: CASSPTTNLQGGGRETQYF.

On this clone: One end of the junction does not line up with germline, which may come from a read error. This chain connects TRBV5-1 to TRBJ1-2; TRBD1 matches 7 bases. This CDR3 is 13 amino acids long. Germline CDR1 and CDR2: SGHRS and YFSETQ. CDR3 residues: CASSPDRSYGYTF. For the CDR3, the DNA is TGCGCCAGCAGCCCGGACAGGAGCTATGGTTACACCTTC.

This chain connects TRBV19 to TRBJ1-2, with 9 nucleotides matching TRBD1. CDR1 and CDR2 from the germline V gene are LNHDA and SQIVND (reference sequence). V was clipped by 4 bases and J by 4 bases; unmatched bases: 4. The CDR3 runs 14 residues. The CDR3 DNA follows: TGTGCCAGTAGTAGGCCGGGACAGGGCTATGGCTACACCTTC. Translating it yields CASSRPGQGYGYTF.

CDR3 loop: CASSIKGTSRDTQYF. The CDR3 DNA reads as TGTGCCAGTAGTATAAAGGGGACATCCAGAGATACGCAGTATTTT. This chain connects TRBV19 to TRBJ2-3; TRBD1 is a possible D gene (6 bases). The CDR3 length is 15 residues. The germline V gene has CDR1 LNHDA and CDR2 SQIVND (reference sequence). Trimming left V 2 bases short and J 5 bases short, with 14 bases between. Filled out from reference TRBV19 and TRBJ2-3, the complete variable domain reads DGGITQSPKYLFRKEGQNVTLSCEQNLNHDAMYWYRQDPGQGLRLIYYSQIVNDFQKGDIAEGYSVSREKKESFPLTVTSAQKNPTAFYLCASSIKGTSRDTQYFGPGTRLTVL.

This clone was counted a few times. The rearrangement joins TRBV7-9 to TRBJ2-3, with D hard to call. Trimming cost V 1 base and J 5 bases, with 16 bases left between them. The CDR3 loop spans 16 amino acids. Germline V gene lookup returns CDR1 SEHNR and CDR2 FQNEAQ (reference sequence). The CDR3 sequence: CASSLVYRRPGDTQYF. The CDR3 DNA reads TGTGCCAGCAGCTTAGTGTACCGACGTCCCGGAGATACGCAGTATTTT.